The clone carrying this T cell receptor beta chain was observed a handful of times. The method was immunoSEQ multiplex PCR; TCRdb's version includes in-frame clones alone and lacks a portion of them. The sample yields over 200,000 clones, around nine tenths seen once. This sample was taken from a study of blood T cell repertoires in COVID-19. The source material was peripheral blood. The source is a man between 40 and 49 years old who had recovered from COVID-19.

DNA for the CDR3: TGTGCCAGTAGTTCCCGCCGACAGGGAAGGGATCAGCCCCAGCATTTT. It translates to CASSSRRQGRDQPQHF. The chain employs TRBV19 and TRBJ1-5, with TRBD1 matching over 7 bases. This CDR3 contains 16 residues. Germline CDR1 is LNHDA and CDR2 is SQIVND (reference sequence). Trimming took 5 bases from V and 5 from J; bases not matched to a gene: 12. Full variable domain (outside the CDR3, taken from reference TRBV19 and TRBJ1-5): DGGITQSPKYLFRKEGQNVTLSCEQNLNHDAMYWYRQDPGQGLRLIYYSQIVNDFQKGDIAEGYSVSREKKESFPLTVTSAQKNPTAFYLCASSSRRQGRDQPQHFGDGTRLSIL.